This T cell receptor beta chain is drawn from a study of T cells in Graves' hyperthyroidism and ophthalmopathy. In the study overall: Peripheral blood was collected at initial diagnosis, before any treatment.

Reasons for excluding patients were uncontrolled infection, other autoimmune disease, pregnancy or lactation. PBMCs stemmed from 8.5 to 10 ml fresh peripheral blood. Researchers took RNA transcripts and amplified the TCR beta CDR3 regions from them. First-round RT-PCR of the TCR CDR3 relied on the HTBI primer set. Using its own MiXCR run on the multiplex PCR reads, TCRdb lists one record per CDR3 protein. The sample shows about 290,000 distinct CDR3 sequences, roughly 15% of them seen only once. Broader study findings: Blood shared most expanded thyroid clonotypes above 0.001.

Germline CDR1 KGHDR, CDR2 SFDVKD. V dropped 7 bases and J dropped 5; count of bases not matched to a gene: 6. The CDR3 length is 14 residues. In its sample, this clonotype was seen a few times. Antigen: not known. The clonotype originates from a woman aged 25 to 39 with Graves' hyperthyroidism that later progressed to Graves' ophthalmopathy. The genes are TRBV24-1 and TRBJ2-1, with 8 bases matching TRBD2. Sequenced sample: blood. The CDR3 DNA sequence: TGTGCCACCAGAGGGGCGGGAGGAAACAATGAGCAGTTCTTC. It yields the protein CATRGAGGNNEQFF.